Each of the 3 T cell receptor beta chains below was sequenced from the same sample in a study of PD-1 blockade in classical Hodgkin lymphoma. Time point defined: cycle 4 day 1 (C4D1), after six to seven weeks of nivolumab. With no exception, relapse followed autologous stem cell transplantation in all patients, and brentuximab vedotin exposure varied. Sequenced by immunoSEQ multiplex PCR; TCRdb stores in-frame clones only, minus some. The data show 35,000 to 50,000 clones, 55% to 80% seen once. The sample consisted of peripheral blood mononuclear cells (PBMCs), taken before the fourth cycle of nivolumab. These receptors were taken from a human donor with classical Hodgkin lymphoma.

This rearrangement joins TRBV9 to TRBJ2-1; D tentatively reads TRBD1 or TRBD2 (5 bases each). Deletions cut 3 bases from V and 9 bases from J, with 19 bases between. Germline CDR1 is SGDLS and CDR2 is YYNGEE. The CDR3 runs 15 residues. CDR3 bases: TGTGCCAGCAGCGAGGTAAGCGACCCGAGGGGTGAGCAGTTCTTC. Its protein is CASSEVSDPRGEQFF.

This clone has just one count. The chain is built from TRBV28 and TRBJ2-7; perhaps TRBD2 as D (6 bases). Per germline, CDR1 MDHEN and CDR2 SYDVKM. The CDR3 is 16 residues long. Trimming took 4 bases from V and 4 from J, leaving 20 bases between them. CDR3 sequence: CASSSMTGEVMYEQYF. The CDR3 DNA follows: TGTGCCAGCAGTTCTATGACGGGAGAGGTTATGTACGAGCAGTACTTC.

This clone was seen a few times. This rearrangement joins TRBV30 to TRBJ1-1; D call uncertain. CDR1 is GTSNPN, CDR2 SVGIG, per germline (reference sequence). The CDR3 has 12 amino acids. With 5 bases removed from V and 5 bases from J, the gap between germline ends came to 12 bases. The CDR3: CAWGSRVTEAFF. The CDR3 nucleotides are TGTGCCTGGGGGTCGAGGGTGACTGAAGCTTTCTTT.